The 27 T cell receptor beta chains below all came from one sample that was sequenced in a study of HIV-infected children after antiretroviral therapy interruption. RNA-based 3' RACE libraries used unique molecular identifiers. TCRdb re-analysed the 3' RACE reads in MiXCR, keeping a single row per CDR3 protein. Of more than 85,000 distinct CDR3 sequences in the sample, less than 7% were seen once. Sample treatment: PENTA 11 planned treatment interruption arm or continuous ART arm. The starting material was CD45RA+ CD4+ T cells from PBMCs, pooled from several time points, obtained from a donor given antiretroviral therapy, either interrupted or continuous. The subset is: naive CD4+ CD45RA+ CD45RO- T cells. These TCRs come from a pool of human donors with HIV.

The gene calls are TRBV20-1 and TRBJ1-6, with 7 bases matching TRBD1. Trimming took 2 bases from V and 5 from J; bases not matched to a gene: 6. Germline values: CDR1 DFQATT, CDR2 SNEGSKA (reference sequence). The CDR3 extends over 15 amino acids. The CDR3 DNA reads TGCAGTGCTAGACCCGGACAGGACCATAATTCACCCCTCCACTTT. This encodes CSARPGQDHNSPLHF.

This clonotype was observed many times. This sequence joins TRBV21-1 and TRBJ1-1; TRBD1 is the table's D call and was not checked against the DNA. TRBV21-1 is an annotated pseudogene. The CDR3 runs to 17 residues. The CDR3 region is CASSKEYRASRNTEAFF. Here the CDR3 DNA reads TGTGCCAGCAGCAAAGAATACAGGGCATCACGGAACACTGAAGCTTTCTTT.

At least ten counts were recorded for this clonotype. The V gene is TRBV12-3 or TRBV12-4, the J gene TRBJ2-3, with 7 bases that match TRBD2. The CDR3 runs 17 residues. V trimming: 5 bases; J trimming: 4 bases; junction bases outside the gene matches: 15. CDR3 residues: CASSRAPFDGRPDTQYF. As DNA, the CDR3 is TGTGCCAGCAGTAGAGCCCCCTTCGACGGGAGGCCAGATACGCAGTATTTT.

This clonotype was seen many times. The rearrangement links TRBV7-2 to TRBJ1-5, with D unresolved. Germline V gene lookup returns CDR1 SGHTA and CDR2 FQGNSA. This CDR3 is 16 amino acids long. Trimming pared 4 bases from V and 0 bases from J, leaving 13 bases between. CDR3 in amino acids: CASSSPFGHSNQPQHF. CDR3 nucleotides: TGTGCCAGCAGCTCTCCTTTTGGCCATAGCAATCAGCCCCAGCATTTT.

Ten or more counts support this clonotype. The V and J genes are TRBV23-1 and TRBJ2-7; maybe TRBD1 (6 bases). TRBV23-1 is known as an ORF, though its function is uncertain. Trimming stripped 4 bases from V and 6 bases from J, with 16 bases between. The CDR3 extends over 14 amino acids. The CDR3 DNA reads TGCGCCAGCAGTCTTACAACAGGGTTCGGCGAGCAGTACTTC. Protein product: CASSLTTGFGEQYF.

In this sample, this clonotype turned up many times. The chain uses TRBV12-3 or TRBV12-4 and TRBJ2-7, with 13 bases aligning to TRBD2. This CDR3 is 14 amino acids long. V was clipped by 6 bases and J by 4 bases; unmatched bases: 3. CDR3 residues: CASRLTSGGYEQYF. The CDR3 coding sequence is TGTGCCAGCAGATTGACTAGCGGGGGGTACGAGCAGTACTTC.

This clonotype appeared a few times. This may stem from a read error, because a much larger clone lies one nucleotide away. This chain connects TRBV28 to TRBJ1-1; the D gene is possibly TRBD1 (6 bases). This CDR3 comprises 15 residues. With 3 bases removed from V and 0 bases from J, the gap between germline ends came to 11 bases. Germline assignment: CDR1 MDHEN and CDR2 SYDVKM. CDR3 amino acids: CASSLLTGMNTEAFF. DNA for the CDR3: TGTGCCAGCAGTTTGCTCACAGGGATGAACACTGAAGCTTTCTTT.

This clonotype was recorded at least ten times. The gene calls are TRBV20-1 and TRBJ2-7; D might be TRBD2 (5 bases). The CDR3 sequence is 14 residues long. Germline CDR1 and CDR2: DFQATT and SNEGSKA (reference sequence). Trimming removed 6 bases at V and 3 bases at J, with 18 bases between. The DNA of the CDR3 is TGCAGTGCGCCATCCGTGACTATCAACTACGAGCAGTACTTC. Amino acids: CSAPSVTINYEQYF.

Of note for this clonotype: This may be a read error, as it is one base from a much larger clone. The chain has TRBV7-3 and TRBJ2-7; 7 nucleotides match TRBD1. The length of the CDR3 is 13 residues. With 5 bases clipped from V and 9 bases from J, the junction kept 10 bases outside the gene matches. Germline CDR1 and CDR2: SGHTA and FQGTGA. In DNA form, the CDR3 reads TGTGCCAGCAGCCGACAGGGTAGCCACGGGCAGTACTTC. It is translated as CASSRQGSHGQYF.

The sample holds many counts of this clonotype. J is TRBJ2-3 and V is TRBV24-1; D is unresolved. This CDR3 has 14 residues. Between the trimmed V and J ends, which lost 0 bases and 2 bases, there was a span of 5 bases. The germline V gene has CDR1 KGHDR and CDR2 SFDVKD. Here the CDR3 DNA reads TGTGCCACCAGTGATTTGGACTCCACAGATACGCAGTATTTT. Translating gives CATSDLDSTDTQYF.

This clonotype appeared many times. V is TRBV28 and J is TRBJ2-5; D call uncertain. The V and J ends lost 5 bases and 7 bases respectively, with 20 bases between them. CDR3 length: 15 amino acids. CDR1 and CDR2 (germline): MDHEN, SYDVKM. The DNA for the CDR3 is TGTGCCAGCAGTCAATACGGGCCCAGACCGGCGACCCAGTACTTC. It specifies CASSQYGPRPATQYF.

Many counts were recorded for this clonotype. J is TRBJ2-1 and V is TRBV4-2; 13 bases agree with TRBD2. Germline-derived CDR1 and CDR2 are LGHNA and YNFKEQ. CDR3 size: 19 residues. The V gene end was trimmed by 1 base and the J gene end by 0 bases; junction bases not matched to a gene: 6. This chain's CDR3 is CASSQGTSGGPSSYNEQFF. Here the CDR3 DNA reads TGTGCCAGCAGCCAAGGGACTAGCGGGGGCCCTAGCTCCTACAATGAGCAGTTCTTC.

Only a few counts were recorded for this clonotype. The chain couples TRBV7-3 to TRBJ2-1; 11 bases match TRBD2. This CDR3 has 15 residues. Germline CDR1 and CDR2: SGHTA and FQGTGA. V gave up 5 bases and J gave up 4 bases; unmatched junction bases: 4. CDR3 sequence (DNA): TGTGCCAGCAGCCCGACTAGCGGGGATTACAATGAGCAGTTCTTC. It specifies CASSPTSGDYNEQFF.

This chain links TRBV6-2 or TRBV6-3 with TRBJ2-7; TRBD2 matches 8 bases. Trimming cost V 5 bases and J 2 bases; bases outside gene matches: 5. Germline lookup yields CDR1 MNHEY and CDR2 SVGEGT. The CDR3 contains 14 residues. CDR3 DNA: TGTGCCAGCAGTCAAGTAGCGGGGACCTACGAGCAGTACTTC. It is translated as CASSQVAGTYEQYF.

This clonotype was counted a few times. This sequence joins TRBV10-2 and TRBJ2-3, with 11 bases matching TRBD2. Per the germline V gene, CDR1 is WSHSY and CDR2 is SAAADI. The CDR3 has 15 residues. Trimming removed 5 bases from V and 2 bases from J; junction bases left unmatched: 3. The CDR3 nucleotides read TGCGCCAGCAGTTTTAGCGGGGGGGACACAGATACGCAGTATTTT. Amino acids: CASSFSGGDTDTQYF.

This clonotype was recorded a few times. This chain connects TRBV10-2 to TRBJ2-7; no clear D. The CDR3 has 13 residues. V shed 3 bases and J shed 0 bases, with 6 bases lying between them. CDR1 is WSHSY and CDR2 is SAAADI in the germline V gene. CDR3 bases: TGCGCCAGCAGTGAAGGCAGCTCCTACGAGCAGTACTTC. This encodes CASSEGSSYEQYF.

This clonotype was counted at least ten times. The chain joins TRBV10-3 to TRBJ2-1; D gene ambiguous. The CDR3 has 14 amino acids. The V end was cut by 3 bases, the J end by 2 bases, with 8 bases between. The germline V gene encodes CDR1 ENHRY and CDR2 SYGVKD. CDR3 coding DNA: TGTGCCATCAGTGACGGGTACACCTACAATGAGCAGTTCTTC. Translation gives CAISDGYTYNEQFF.

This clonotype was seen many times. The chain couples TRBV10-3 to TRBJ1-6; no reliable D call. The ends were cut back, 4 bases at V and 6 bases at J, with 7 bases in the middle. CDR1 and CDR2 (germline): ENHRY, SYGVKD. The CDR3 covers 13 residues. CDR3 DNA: TGTGCCATCAGTGCAGATTTTAATTCACCCCTCCACTTT. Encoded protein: CAISADFNSPLHF.

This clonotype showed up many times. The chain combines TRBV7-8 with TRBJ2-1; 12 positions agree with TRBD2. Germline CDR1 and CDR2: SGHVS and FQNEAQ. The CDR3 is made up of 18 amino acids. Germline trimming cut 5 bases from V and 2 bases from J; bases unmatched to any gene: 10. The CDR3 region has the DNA TGTGCCAGCAGCCCCCGAACTAGCGGGGGGCCCGCCTACAATGAGCAGTTCTTC. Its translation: CASSPRTSGGPAYNEQFF.

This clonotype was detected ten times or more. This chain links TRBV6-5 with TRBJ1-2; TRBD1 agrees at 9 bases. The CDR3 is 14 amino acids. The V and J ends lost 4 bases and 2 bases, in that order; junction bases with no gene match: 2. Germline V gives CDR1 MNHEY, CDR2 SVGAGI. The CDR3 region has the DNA TGTGCCAGCAGTTTTGGGACAGGGAACTATGGCTACACCTTC. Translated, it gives CASSFGTGNYGYTF.

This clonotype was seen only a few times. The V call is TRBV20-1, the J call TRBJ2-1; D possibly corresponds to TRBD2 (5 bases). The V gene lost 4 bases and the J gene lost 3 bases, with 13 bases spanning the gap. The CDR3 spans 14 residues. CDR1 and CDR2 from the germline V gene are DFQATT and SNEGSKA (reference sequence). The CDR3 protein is CSATRGANYNEQFF. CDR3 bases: TGCAGTGCTACCCGGGGAGCAAACTACAATGAGCAGTTCTTC.

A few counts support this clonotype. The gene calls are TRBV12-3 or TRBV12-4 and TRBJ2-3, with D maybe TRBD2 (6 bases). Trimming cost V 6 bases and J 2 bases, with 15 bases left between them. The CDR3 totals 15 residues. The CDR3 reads CASSDRGSFTDTQYF. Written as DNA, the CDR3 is TGTGCCAGCAGCGATCGGGGGTCCTTCACAGATACGCAGTATTTT.

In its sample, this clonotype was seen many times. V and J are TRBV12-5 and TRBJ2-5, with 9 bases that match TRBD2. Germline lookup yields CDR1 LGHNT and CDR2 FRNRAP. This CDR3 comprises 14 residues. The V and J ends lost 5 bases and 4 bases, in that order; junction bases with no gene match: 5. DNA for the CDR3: TGTGCTAGTGGTCTCGCGGGGGGGGGAGAGACCCAGTACTTC. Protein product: CASGLAGGGETQYF. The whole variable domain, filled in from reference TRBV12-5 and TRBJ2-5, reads DARVTQTPRHKVTEMGQEVTMRCQPILGHNTVFWYRQTMMQGLELLAYFRNRAPLDDSGMPKDRFSAEMPDATLATLKIQPSEPRDSAVYFCASGLAGGGETQYFGPGTRLLVL.

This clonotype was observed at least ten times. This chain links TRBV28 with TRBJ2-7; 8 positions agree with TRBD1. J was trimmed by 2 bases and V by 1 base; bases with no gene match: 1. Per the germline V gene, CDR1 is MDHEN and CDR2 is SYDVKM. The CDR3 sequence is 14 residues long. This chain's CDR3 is CASSLLDRAYEQYF. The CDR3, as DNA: TGTGCCAGCAGTTTATTGGACAGGGCCTACGAGCAGTACTTC.

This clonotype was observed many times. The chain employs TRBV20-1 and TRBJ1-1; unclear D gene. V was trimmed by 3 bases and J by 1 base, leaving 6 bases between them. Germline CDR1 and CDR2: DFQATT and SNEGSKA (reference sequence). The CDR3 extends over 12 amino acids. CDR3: CSARDPNTEAFF. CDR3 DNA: TGCAGTGCTAGGGATCCGAACACTGAAGCTTTCTTT.

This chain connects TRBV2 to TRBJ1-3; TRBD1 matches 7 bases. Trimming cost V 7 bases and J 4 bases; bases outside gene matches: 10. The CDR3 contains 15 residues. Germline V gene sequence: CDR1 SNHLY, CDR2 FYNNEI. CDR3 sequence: CASNAEGAAGNTIYF. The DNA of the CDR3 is TGTGCCAGCAACGCGGAGGGGGCAGCGGGAAACACCATATATTTT.

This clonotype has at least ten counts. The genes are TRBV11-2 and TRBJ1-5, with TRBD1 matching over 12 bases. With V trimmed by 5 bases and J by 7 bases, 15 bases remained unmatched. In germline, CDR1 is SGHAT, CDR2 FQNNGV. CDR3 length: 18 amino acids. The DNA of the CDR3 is TGTGCCAGCAGCAGCGCAACACCGGGACAGGGGGCAGGACAGCCCCAGCATTTT. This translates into CASSSATPGQGAGQPQHF.